Listed below are T cell receptor beta chains from one sample, sequenced in a study of T cells in Graves' hyperthyroidism and ophthalmopathy. One entry per CDR3 protein results from TCRdb running MiXCR on the multiplex PCR reads. Of more than 600,000 distinct CDR3 sequences detected, 16% appear once; the ten largest clones hold under 10%. The sample was blood. These receptors all come from a man aged 18 to 35 with Graves' hyperthyroidism. CDR3s include the opening cysteine and the closing phenylalanine or tryptophan. Fields, in order: J gene, clone size, V gene, D gene, CDR3 protein, CDR3 DNA. A D gene is named only where the DNA matches it firmly. Clone size is shown for a subset of rows, as once, few, many or a class of expanded clone.

J: TRBJ2-7
size: .
V: TRBV20-1
D: TRBD2
CDR3: CSALTGAGVYEQYF
DNA: TGCAGTGCTCTAACGGGAGCGGGAGTCTACGAGCAGTACTTC

J: TRBJ2-2
size: many
V: TRBV28
D: TRBD1
CDR3: CASRTGANTGELFF
DNA: TGTGCCAGCCGGACAGGGGCGAACACCGGGGAGCTGTTTTTT

J: TRBJ1-5
size: few
V: TRBV6-2/TRBV6-3
D: TRBD1
CDR3: CASNRDRVNQPQHF
DNA: TGTGCCAGCAATCGGGACAGGGTCAATCAGCCCCAGCATTTT

J: TRBJ2-5
size: few
V: TRBV14
D: .
CDR3: CASSRRQETQYF
DNA: TGTGCCAGCAGCCGTCGACAAGAGACCCAGTACTTC

J: TRBJ2-2
size: .
V: TRBV24-1
D: .
CDR3: CATSGRGANTGELFF
DNA: TGTGCCACCAGTGGTCGGGGTGCGAACACCGGGGAGCTGTTTTTT

J: TRBJ2-1
size: .
V: TRBV28
D: .
CDR3: CASTSQGYNEQFF
DNA: TGTGCCAGCACCTCTCAGGGTTACAATGAGCAGTTCTTC

J: TRBJ2-5
size: many
V: TRBV27
D: TRBD2
CDR3: CASRTGSGPPETQYF
DNA: TGTGCCAGCAGAACTGGTAGCGGGCCACCAGAGACCCAGTACTTC

J: TRBJ2-7
size: few
V: TRBV2
D: TRBD2
CDR3: CATAKGGPGEQYF
DNA: TGTGCCACCGCGAAGGGAGGGCCGGGGGAGCAGTACTTC

J: TRBJ2-7
size: many
V: TRBV29-1
D: TRBD2
CDR3: CSVTWTSGYEQYF
DNA: TGCAGCGTGACCTGGACTAGCGGCTACGAGCAGTACTTC

J: TRBJ1-2
size: .
V: TRBV28
D: .
CDR3: CASAAGGNYGYTF
DNA: TGTGCCAGCGCCGCGGGGGGAAACTATGGCTACACCTTC

J: TRBJ2-7
size: many
V: TRBV7-2
D: .
CDR3: CASSTLIGSNWYEQYF
DNA: TGTGCCAGCAGCACCTTAATAGGTAGCAACTGGTACGAGCAGTACTTC

J: TRBJ1-5
size: few
V: TRBV28
D: .
CDR3: CASSLMREGNQPQHF
DNA: TGTGCCAGCAGTTTAATGAGGGAGGGCAATCAGCCCCAGCATTTT

J: TRBJ2-2
size: .
V: TRBV5-1
D: TRBD2
CDR3: CASSWSGRTGELFF
DNA: TGCGCCAGCAGCTGGAGCGGGAGAACCGGGGAGCTGTTTTTT

J: TRBJ1-1
size: many
V: TRBV18
D: .
CDR3: CASSQRTGRTEAFF
DNA: TGTGCCAGCTCACAGAGGACGGGTAGAACTGAAGCTTTCTTT

J: TRBJ1-3
size: .
V: TRBV20-1
D: .
CDR3: CSARGQYLTGNTIYF
DNA: TGCAGTGCTAGAGGACAGTACCTCACTGGAAACACCATATATTTT

J: TRBJ1-2
size: .
V: TRBV28
D: .
CDR3: CASSFADDYGYTF
DNA: TGTGCCAGCAGTTTCGCAGACGACTATGGCTACACCTTC

J: TRBJ2-1
size: .
V: TRBV19
D: .
CDR3: CASSIKGRPLYNEQFF
DNA: TGTGCCAGTAGTATTAAGGGGAGGCCCCTCTACAATGAGCAGTTCTTC

J: TRBJ1-4
size: .
V: TRBV2
D: TRBD1
CDR3: CASSLPGQGSEKLFF
DNA: TGTGCCAGCAGTCTCCCCGGACAGGGGTCTGAAAAACTGTTTTTT

J: TRBJ2-7
size: few
V: TRBV27
D: .
CDR3: CASSLSGRRAYEQYF
DNA: TGTGCCAGCAGTTTATCGGGACGACGGGCCTACGAGCAGTACTTC

J: TRBJ1-1
size: few
V: TRBV7-2
D: .
CDR3: CASSPSRVTTEAFF
DNA: TGTGCCAGCAGCCCGAGTCGGGTTACCACTGAAGCTTTCTTT

J: TRBJ2-1
size: .
V: TRBV7-9
D: TRBD2
CDR3: CASSLEGLATNNEQFF
DNA: TGTGCCAGCAGCTTAGAGGGACTAGCGACGAACAATGAGCAGTTCTTC

J: TRBJ1-4
size: many
V: TRBV12-3/TRBV12-4
D: TRBD1
CDR3: CASRTGTGPEKLFF
DNA: TGTGCCAGCAGGACCGGGACAGGTCCTGAAAAACTGTTTTTT

J: TRBJ2-2
size: .
V: TRBV20-1
D: .
CDR3: CSATGTRDTGELFF
DNA: TGCAGTGCAACCGGGACTCGGGACACCGGGGAGCTGTTTTTT

J: TRBJ1-2
size: .
V: TRBV7-9
D: .
CDR3: CASSWVTGRDQYGYTF
DNA: TGTGCCAGCAGCTGGGTCACGGGGAGGGACCAATATGGCTACACCTTC

J: TRBJ2-3
size: few
V: TRBV4-2
D: TRBD2
CDR3: CASSQEGLAGADTQYF
DNA: TGTGCCAGCAGCCAAGAGGGACTAGCGGGAGCAGATACGCAGTATTTT

J: TRBJ2-3
size: many
V: TRBV20-1
D: .
CDR3: CSASSGRGADTQYF
DNA: TGCAGTGCTAGTTCCGGGCGTGGTGCAGATACGCAGTATTTT

J: TRBJ2-5
size: few
V: TRBV19
D: .
CDR3: CATKGVIQETQYF
DNA: TGTGCCACCAAGGGAGTGATCCAAGAGACCCAGTACTTC

J: TRBJ1-5
size: many
V: TRBV28
D: TRBD1
CDR3: CASRTGGIQPQHF
DNA: TGTGCCAGCAGAACAGGGGGCATCCAGCCCCAGCATTTT

J: TRBJ2-5
size: few
V: TRBV20-1
D: TRBD2
CDR3: CSSSGRPQETQYF
DNA: TGCAGTAGTAGCGGGAGGCCCCAAGAGACCCAGTACTTC

J: TRBJ1-6
size: .
V: TRBV7-2
D: .
CDR3: CASSLRRYNSPLHF
DNA: TGTGCCAGCAGCTTACGACGATATAATTCACCCCTCCACTTT

J: TRBJ2-7
size: few
V: TRBV13
D: .
CDR3: CASSLDADRSSYEQYF
DNA: TGTGCCAGCAGCTTAGATGCCGACAGGAGCTCCTACGAGCAGTACTTC

J: TRBJ2-7
size: few
V: TRBV7-3
D: .
CDR3: CASSLIGQGRLVAGSSYEQYF
DNA: TGTGCCAGCAGCTTAATCGGACAGGGCCGATTGGTAGCGGGGAGCTCCTACGAGCAGTACTTC

J: TRBJ1-2
size: few
V: TRBV11-2
D: TRBD1
CDR3: CASSPRQGAAFGYTF
DNA: TGTGCCAGCAGCCCTCGACAGGGAGCCGCGTTTGGCTACACCTTC

J: TRBJ1-1
size: .
V: TRBV10-2
D: .
CDR3: CASGHLMGAEAFF
DNA: TGCGCCAGCGGCCATTTAATGGGAGCTGAAGCTTTCTTT

J: TRBJ1-5
size: few
V: TRBV30
D: .
CDR3: CAWSARGNQPQHF
DNA: TGTGCCTGGAGTGCAAGGGGTAATCAGCCCCAGCATTTT

J: TRBJ2-7
size: many
V: TRBV7-3
D: TRBD2
CDR3: CASPPRAGGDYEQYF
DNA: TGTGCCAGCCCGCCTCGTGCGGGAGGAGACTACGAGCAGTACTTC

J: TRBJ2-5
size: many
V: TRBV12-3/TRBV12-4
D: .
CDR3: CASSLVAGPQETQYF
DNA: TGTGCCAGCAGTTTAGTCGCGGGCCCCCAAGAGACCCAGTACTTC

J: TRBJ2-7
size: many
V: TRBV18
D: .
CDR3: CASSPGGYEQYF
DNA: TGTGCCAGCAGCCCCGGGGGATACGAGCAGTACTTC

J: TRBJ2-3
size: .
V: TRBV7-9
D: .
CDR3: CASKGPQIDWADTQYF
DNA: TGTGCCAGCAAAGGGCCTCAGATAGATTGGGCAGATACGCAGTATTTT

J: TRBJ2-3
size: .
V: TRBV18
D: .
CDR3: CASSPGQIYTDTQYF
DNA: TGTGCCAGCTCACCAGGGCAGATATACACAGATACGCAGTATTTT

J: TRBJ1-6
size: once
V: TRBV5-1
D: TRBD1
CDR3: CASSLEGTGVNSPLHF
DNA: TGCGCCAGCAGCTTGGAAGGGACAGGGGTAAATTCACCCCTCCACTTT

J: TRBJ1-5
size: few
V: TRBV5-6
D: TRBD1
CDR3: CASSLWDRDGNQPQHF
DNA: TGTGCCAGCAGCTTGTGGGACAGGGACGGCAATCAGCCCCAGCATTTT

J: TRBJ1-1
size: few
V: TRBV6-1
D: .
CDR3: CASRDQQGLRNTEAFF
DNA: TGTGCCAGCAGGGATCAACAGGGTCTCAGGAACACTGAAGCTTTCTTT